Below, 17 T cell receptor beta chains from the same sample are listed, as sequenced in a study of identical twins. TCRdb independently ran MiXCR on the 5' RACE reads; one entry per CDR3 protein. Of about 100,000 distinct CDR3 sequences detected, under 6.5% appear once; the ten largest clones hold less than 15%. The sample consisted of memory T cells sorted from blood. The receptors were sampled from a woman in her 50s in good health.

There are many counts of this clonotype. This chain uses TRBV3-1 with TRBJ2-1; tentative D call: TRBD2 (5 bases). The V gene lost 8 bases and the J gene lost 10 bases, with 12 bases spanning the gap. The CDR3 consists of 11 residues. Germline CDR1 and CDR2: LGHDT and YNNKEL (reference sequence). CDR3 sequence (DNA): TGTGCCAGCGGGAAGCGGCAAGAGCAGTTCTTC. It encodes CASGKRQEQFF.

There are many counts of this clonotype. This sequence joins TRBV5-1 and TRBJ2-1; possible D gene TRBD2, 6 bases. CDR3 length: 14 residues. With 3 bases removed from V and 2 bases from J, the gap between germline ends came to 9 bases. Germline loops: CDR1 SGHRS, CDR2 YFSETQ. CDR3 in amino acids: CASSYSGTYNEQFF. DNA for the CDR3: TGCGCCAGCAGCTATAGCGGAACCTACAATGAGCAGTTCTTC.

This clonotype appeared many times. The CDR3 DNA follows: TGCGCCAGCAGCTTGTTGGGAAGCAACACTGAAGCTTTCTTT. Translating gives CASSLLGSNTEAFF. The gene calls are TRBV5-1 and TRBJ1-1; the D is unclear. The CDR3 runs 14 residues. Germline V gene sequence: CDR1 SGHRS, CDR2 YFSETQ. The V end lost 1 base, the J end lost 2 bases, and 9 bases lay between the germline ends.

This clonotype is termed medium-sized. This chain connects TRBV27 to TRBJ2-1, with 8 bases aligning to TRBD1. V was pared by 6 bases and J by 2 bases, with 6 bases of the junction left unmatched. Germline V gives CDR1 MNHEY, CDR2 SMNVEV (reference sequence). The length of the CDR3 is 15 residues. Here the CDR3 DNA reads TGTGCCAGCAGCCCGGACAGGGCCGCCTACAATGAGCAGTTCTTC. It is translated as CASSPDRAAYNEQFF.

The chain employs TRBV5-6 and TRBJ2-2; D is unclear. The CDR3 is 14 amino acids. Germline loops: CDR1 SGHDT, CDR2 YYEEEE. V lost 6 bases and J 4 bases, leaving 13 bases between the germline ends. As DNA, the CDR3 is TGTGCCAGCACCAACGGGCTTGGCACCGGGGAGCTGTTTTTT. It yields the protein CASTNGLGTGELFF.

At least ten counts were recorded for this clonotype. CDR3 nucleotide sequence: TGTGCCATCCGAAGCACAGATACGCAGTATTTT. Protein: CAIRSTDTQYF. The chain links TRBV10-3 to TRBJ2-3; D gene uncertain. The V end lost 8 bases, the J end lost 0 bases, and 3 bases lay between the germline ends. Looked up from germline, CDR1 is ENHRY and CDR2 is SYGVKD. The CDR3 is made up of 11 amino acids.

This chain joins TRBV20-1 and TRBJ2-5, with TRBD1 identical over 7 bases. The V segment lost 2 bases and the J segment 0 bases; nucleotides outside the gene matches: 6. CDR1 and CDR2 from the germline V gene are DFQATT and SNEGSKA (reference sequence). This CDR3 spans 15 amino acids. The CDR3 here is CSARKQGRYQETQYF. As DNA, the CDR3 is TGCAGTGCTAGAAAACAGGGGCGGTACCAAGAGACCCAGTACTTC.

The sample holds many counts of this clonotype. V and J are TRBV5-1 and TRBJ2-2; D may be TRBD1 or TRBD2 (5 bases each). V was pared by 6 bases and J by 7 bases, with 25 bases between. The length of the CDR3 is 17 residues. The germline CDR1 and CDR2 sequences are SGHRS and YFSETQ. The CDR3 is CASTHRTAERGVGELFF. Written as DNA, the CDR3 is TGCGCCAGCACCCACCGTACGGCAGAGAGGGGAGTCGGGGAGCTGTTTTTT.

Remarks on this clonotype: At one boundary the junction diverges from the germline segment, which might be a read error. The J gene is TRBJ1-2, the V gene TRBV3-1, with 8 nucleotides matching TRBD1. CDR1 and CDR2 (germline): LGHDT, YNNKEL (reference sequence). CDR3 length: 15 residues. The chain's CDR3 is CASSQGWDRTYGYTF. For the CDR3, the DNA is TGTGCCAGCAGTCAAGGGTGGGACAGGACCTATGGCTACACCTTC.

In its sample, this clonotype ranks as medium-sized (0.01 to 0.1%). This chain connects TRBV5-1 to TRBJ2-2; D gene ambiguous. CDR1 is SGHRS, CDR2 YFSETQ, per germline. V lost 0 bases to trimming and J lost 6 bases, with 6 bases between them. The CDR3 runs 13 residues. The DNA of the CDR3 is TGCGCCAGCAGCTTGGGGTCCGCCGGGGAGCTGTTTTTT. It is translated as CASSLGSAGELFF.

Worth noting for this clonotype: A read error may explain this, as a much larger clone is one base away. The rearrangement joins TRBV20-1 to TRBJ2-2, with a possible D match to TRBD2 (5 bases). The CDR3 runs 13 residues. CDR1 is DFQATT and CDR2 is SNEGSKA in the germline V gene (reference sequence). CDR3 amino acids: CSASEGSTGELYF. The CDR3 nucleotides read TGCAGTGCTAGCGAGGGTTCCACCGGGGAGCTGTATTTT.

This clonotype has ten or more counts. The V call is TRBV2, the J call TRBJ1-5, with D maybe TRBD1 (5 bases). Germline CDR1 is SNHLY and CDR2 is FYNNEI. The ends were cut back, 4 bases at V and 5 bases at J, with 6 bases in the middle. This CDR3 comprises 12 residues. In DNA, the CDR3 is TGTGCCAGCAGTGCAGGGTATCAGCCCCAGCATTTT. It encodes CASSAGYQPQHF.

This clonotype came up many times. The chain recombines TRBV4-2 with TRBJ2-1; TRBD2 aligns across 9 bases. Losses at the gene ends were 1 base for V and 7 bases for J; bases not matched to a gene: 11. Germline lookup yields CDR1 LGHNA and CDR2 YNFKEQ. The CDR3 is 17 amino acids. The CDR3, as DNA: TGTGCCAGCAGCCAAGCGACTAGCGGTGGGGTTTGGAATGAGCAGTTCTTC. Amino acid sequence: CASSQATSGGVWNEQFF.

In this sample, this clonotype turned up a few times. CDR3 region: CASSLVAGLSYEQYF. The DNA for the CDR3 is TGTGCCAGCAGCTTAGTAGCGGGACTCTCCTACGAGCAGTACTTC. V is TRBV11-3 and J is TRBJ2-7, with 8 bases fitting TRBD2. CDR1 and CDR2 (germline): SGHNT, YENEEA. The V and J ends lost 1 base and 0 bases, in that order; junction bases with no gene match: 2. This CDR3 is 15 amino acids long.

There are a few counts of this clonotype. The chain recombines TRBV6-5 with TRBJ1-1; D uncertain. The CDR3 covers 14 residues. The V gene lost 6 bases and the J gene lost 1 base, with 12 bases spanning the gap. In germline, CDR1 is MNHEY, CDR2 SVGAGI. CDR3 sequence (DNA): TGTGCCAGCAGGAACGACGGGCCGAACACTGAAGCTTTCTTT. Translating it yields CASRNDGPNTEAFF.

There are many counts of this clonotype. DNA for the CDR3: TGTGCCAGCAGCCATTCAGCGGGAGATAATGAGCAGTTCTTC. The encoded protein is CASSHSAGDNEQFF. This rearrangement joins TRBV4-2 to TRBJ2-1, with 8 positions matching TRBD2. Germline V gives CDR1 LGHNA, CDR2 YNFKEQ. Trimming removed 3 bases from V and 7 bases from J; junction bases left unmatched: 5. The CDR3 has 14 residues.

This clonotype was counted only a few times. This chain joins TRBV30 and TRBJ2-1; D is uncertain. V lost 3 bases to trimming and J lost 6 bases, with 15 bases between them. Germline assignment: CDR1 GTSNPN and CDR2 SVGIG (reference sequence). The CDR3 runs to 14 residues. CDR3 in amino acids: CAWRKGRLGNEQFF. CDR3 DNA sequence: TGTGCCTGGAGAAAGGGTCGTCTCGGCAATGAGCAGTTCTTC.